The text below deals with one TCR beta chain. The sample comes from a study of OX40 agonist ivuxolimab in advanced cancers. Study-wide background: While on treatment, patients had intravenous ivuxolimab at 0.01 to 10 mg/kg every 2 weeks.

Clones were read by immunoSEQ multiplex PCR, and TCRdb kept only the in-frame ones, dropping some. The profile shows roughly 50,000 clones, around 87% of them singletons. Blood sampling was done at baseline, cycle 4 day 1, and cycle 7 day 1. The V gene's germline CDR1 is SGHDT and CDR2 YYEEEE. The V and J ends lost 4 bases and 4 bases respectively, with 9 bases between them. The CDR3 is 13 residues long. This receptor was obtained from an adult with an advanced solid tumor such as melanoma, head and neck, liver or kidney cancer. This specimen consisted of CD4+ or CD8+ T cells sorted from blood, obtained in a trial of the OX40 agonist ivuxolimab. This rearrangement joins TRBV5-6 to TRBJ2-1; D is possibly TRBD1 or TRBD2 (5 bases each). In DNA, the CDR3 is TGTGCCAGCAGCCGAGGGGTTTACAATGAGCAGTTCTTC. Protein: CASSRGVYNEQFF.